This T cell receptor (beta chain) was identified during a study of cytomegalovirus exposure and HLA in healthy donors. Findings of the study overall: Among the CMV-associated chains, a few were confirmed in vitro as specific for CMV antigens. Presence/absence analyses rested on an assumption that sequencing depth was roughly uniform across donors. Productive status was seen about 87% or about 30% of the time for most TCR beta V segments in an earlier analysis.

Worth noting for this clone: Its antigen is still unknown.

The PCR was carried out with 60 Vbeta primers and 13 Jbeta primers. Here immunoSEQ multiplex PCR was the method, and the copy in TCRdb shows in-frame clones only, minus some. The table has about 18,000 clones, about 74% seen once. The CDR3 loop spans 13 amino acids. V lost 6 bases to trimming and J lost 4 bases; unmatched junction nucleotides: 2. Germline CDR1 GTSNPN, CDR2 SVGIG (reference sequence). What was sequenced was PBMCs. This chain joins TRBV30 and TRBJ2-1, with 11 bases lining up with TRBD2. This TCR came from a man younger than 35 in good health and CMV-seronegative. The CDR3 is CACGTSGYNEQFF. Here the CDR3 DNA reads TGTGCCTGCGGGACTAGCGGTTACAATGAGCAGTTCTTC.